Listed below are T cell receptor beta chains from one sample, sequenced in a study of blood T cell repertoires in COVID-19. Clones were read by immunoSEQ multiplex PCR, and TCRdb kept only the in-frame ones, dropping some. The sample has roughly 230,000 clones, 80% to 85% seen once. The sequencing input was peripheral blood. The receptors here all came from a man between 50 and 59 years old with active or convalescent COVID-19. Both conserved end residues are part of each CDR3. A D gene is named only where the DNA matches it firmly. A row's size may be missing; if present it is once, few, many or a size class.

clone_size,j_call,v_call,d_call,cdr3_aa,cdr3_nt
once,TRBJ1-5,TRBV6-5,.,CASSPRLAGQPQHF,TGTGCCAGCAGCCCCCGACTCGCGGGGCAGCCCCAGCATTTT
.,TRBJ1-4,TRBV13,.,CASSLGLGARLFF,TGTGCCAGCAGCTTAGGCCTGGGGGCGCGACTGTTTTTT
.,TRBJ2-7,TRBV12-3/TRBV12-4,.,CASSFYYEQYF,TGTGCCAGCAGTTTCTACTACGAGCAGTACTTC
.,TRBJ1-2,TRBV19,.,CASEWGAYGYTF,TGTGCCAGCGAGTGGGGAGCCTATGGCTACACCTTC
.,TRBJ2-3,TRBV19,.,CASSSTGHSTDTQYF,TGTGCCAGTAGTTCGACAGGACATAGCACAGATACGCAGTATTTT
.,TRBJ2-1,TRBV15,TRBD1,CATSSWDRDDNEQFF,TGTGCCACCAGCAGTTGGGACAGGGATGACAATGAGCAGTTCTTC
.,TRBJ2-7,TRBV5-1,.,CASSLGGHEQYF,TGCGCCAGCAGCTTGGGGGGGCACGAGCAGTACTTC
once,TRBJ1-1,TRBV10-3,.,CAIQVEGDTEAFF,TGTGCCATCCAGGTCGAGGGTGACACTGAAGCTTTCTTT
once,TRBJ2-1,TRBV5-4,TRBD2,CASSPGLAGGPEHEQFF,TGTGCCAGCAGTCCGGGACTAGCGGGGGGGCCAGAGCATGAGCAGTTCTTC
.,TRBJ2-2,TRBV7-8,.,CASSLWRQVNTGELFF,TGTGCCAGCAGCTTATGGCGACAGGTCAACACCGGGGAGCTGTTTTTT
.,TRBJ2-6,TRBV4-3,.,CASSQSGLSGANVLTF,TGCGCCAGCAGCCAAAGCGGGCTTAGCGGGGCCAACGTCCTGACTTTC
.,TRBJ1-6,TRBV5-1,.,CASSGALGYNSPLHF,TGCGCCAGCAGCGGGGCCCTCGGCTATAATTCACCCCTCCACTTT
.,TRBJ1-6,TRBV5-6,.,CASSLAAATLHF,TGTGCCAGCAGCTTGGCCGCGGCTACCCTCCACTTT
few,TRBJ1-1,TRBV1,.,CTSSQPSDRVNTEAFF,TGCACCAGCAGCCAACCCTCAGACAGGGTAAACACTGAAGCTTTCTTT
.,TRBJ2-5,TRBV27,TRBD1,CASSFGQGKKTQYF,TGTGCCAGCAGTTTTGGACAGGGGAAAAAGACCCAGTACTTC
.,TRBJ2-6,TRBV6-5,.,CASRSLGANVLTF,TGTGCCAGCAGATCCCTTGGGGCCAACGTCCTGACTTTC
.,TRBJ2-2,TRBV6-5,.,CASRTTNTGELFF,TGTGCCAGCAGAACCACTAACACCGGGGAGCTGTTTTTT
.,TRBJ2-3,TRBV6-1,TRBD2,CASSEGLAGGTDTQYF,TGTGCCAGCAGTGAAGGACTAGCGGGGGGAACAGATACGCAGTATTTT
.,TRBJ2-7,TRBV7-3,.,CASSAKRLGRYSYEQYF,TGTGCCAGCAGCGCTAAGAGACTAGGACGGTACTCCTACGAGCAGTACTTC
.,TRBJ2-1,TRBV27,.,CASSFAGTEQFF,TGTGCCAGCAGTTTCGCGGGGACTGAGCAGTTCTTC
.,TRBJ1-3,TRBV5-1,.,CASSLDSGRNTIYF,TGCGCCAGCAGCCTGGACAGTGGCCGAAACACCATATATTTT
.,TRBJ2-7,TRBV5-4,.,CASSQQHFSYEQYF,TGTGCCAGCAGCCAACAGCACTTCTCCTACGAGCAGTACTTC
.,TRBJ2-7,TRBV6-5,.,CASSRGGYEQYF,TGTGCCAGCAGTCGAGGGGGCTACGAGCAGTACTTC
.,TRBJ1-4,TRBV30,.,CAGGTNEKLFF,TGTGCCGGGGGGACAAATGAAAAACTGTTTTTT
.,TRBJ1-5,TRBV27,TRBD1,CASRPGQGNNQPQHF,TGTGCCAGCAGACCGGGACAGGGAAACAATCAGCCCCAGCATTTT
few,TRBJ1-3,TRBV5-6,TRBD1,CASSLGQGDKDF,TGTGCCAGCAGCTTGGGTCAGGGGGACAAAGATTTT
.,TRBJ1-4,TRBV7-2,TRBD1,CASSPRQGPNEKLFF,TGTGCCAGCAGCCCTCGACAGGGACCCAATGAAAAACTGTTTTTT
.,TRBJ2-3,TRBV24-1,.,CATSDIGTRDTQYF,TGTGCCACCAGTGATATAGGGACAAGAGATACGCAGTATTTT
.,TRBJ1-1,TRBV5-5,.,CASSLQGKTEAFF,TGTGCCAGCAGCTTGCAGGGAAAAACTGAAGCTTTCTTT
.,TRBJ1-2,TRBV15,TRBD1,CATSRERTGRGYTF,TGTGCCACCAGCAGAGAACGGACAGGGAGAGGCTACACCTTC
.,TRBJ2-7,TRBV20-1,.,CSARRRVRYF,TGCAGTGCTAGGCGGAGGGTCAGGTACTTC
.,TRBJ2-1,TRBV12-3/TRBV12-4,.,CASSLGSEQFF,TGTGCCAGCAGTTTAGGGAGTGAGCAGTTCTTC
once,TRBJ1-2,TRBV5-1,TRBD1,CASSTDRTNYGYTF,TGCGCCAGCAGCACGGACAGGACTAACTATGGCTACACCTTC
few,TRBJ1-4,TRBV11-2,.,CASSFGGVGGEKLFF,TGTGCCAGCAGCTTCGGGGGGGTAGGCGGTGAAAAACTGTTTTTT
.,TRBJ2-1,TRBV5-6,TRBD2,CASSLVAGGEQFF,TGTGCCAGCAGCTTGGTCGCGGGGGGAGAGCAGTTCTTC
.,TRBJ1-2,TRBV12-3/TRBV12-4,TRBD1,CASSRQGAGGYTF,TGTGCCAGCAGTCGACAGGGGGCGGGTGGCTACACCTTC